A selection of T cell receptor beta chains follows, all from one sample in a study of T-cell reconstitution after alpha-beta-depleted transplantation in children. Each CDR3 protein is one row after TCRdb ran MiXCR on the PCR reads. The table lists over 400,000 distinct CDR3 sequences, approximately 12% of them singletons, with over 5.5% in the top ten. This sample comprised PBMCs from the stem cell graft donor, obtained from the stem cell graft. Receptor source: a human donor who donated a stem cell graft to a child with combined immunodeficiency. Both conserved end residues are part of each CDR3. The order of the fields is V gene, clone size, J gene, D gene, CDR3 protein, CDR3 DNA. D genes are given only for firm matches. Clone size appears in some rows only: once, few, many, or a class for an expanded clone.

V gene: TRBV20-1; clone size: few; J gene: TRBJ2-1; D gene: .; CDR3 protein: CSAKKTRVLSEQFF; CDR3 DNA: TGCAGTGCTAAGAAGACCAGGGTATTGAGTGAGCAGTTCTTC
V gene: TRBV6-2/TRBV6-3; clone size: many; J gene: TRBJ2-1; D gene: TRBD2; CDR3 protein: CASSLRGGGAGNEQFF; CDR3 DNA: TGTGCCAGCAGTTTACGTGGCGGGGGGGCCGGGAATGAGCAGTTCTTC
V gene: TRBV15; clone size: few; J gene: TRBJ2-1; D gene: TRBD2; CDR3 protein: CATSRDRSGRANEQFF; CDR3 DNA: TGTGCCACCAGCAGAGATAGGAGCGGGAGGGCCAATGAGCAGTTCTTC
V gene: TRBV21-1; clone size: .; J gene: TRBJ2-2; D gene: .; CDR3 protein: CAGEQGAGTGELFF; CDR3 DNA: TGTGCCGGGGAACAGGGGGCTGGCACCGGGGAGCTGTTTTTT
V gene: TRBV4-3; clone size: .; J gene: TRBJ2-2; D gene: .; CDR3 protein: CASSQGFLDGELFF; CDR3 DNA: TGCGCCAGCAGCCAAGGGTTTTTGGACGGGGAGCTGTTTTTT
V gene: TRBV5-1; clone size: many; J gene: TRBJ1-2; D gene: TRBD1; CDR3 protein: CASSQSDRDNYGYTF; CDR3 DNA: TGCGCCAGCAGCCAATCCGACAGGGACAACTATGGCTACACCTTC
V gene: TRBV6-1; clone size: .; J gene: TRBJ1-2; D gene: .; CDR3 protein: CASSGTVYYGYTF; CDR3 DNA: TGTGCCAGCAGTGGGACAGTATACTATGGCTACACCTTC
V gene: TRBV9; clone size: many; J gene: TRBJ1-6; D gene: .; CDR3 protein: CASSVGGGNNSPLHF; CDR3 DNA: TGTGCCAGCAGCGTAGGAGGGGGGAATAATTCACCCCTCCACTTT
V gene: TRBV6-2/TRBV6-3; clone size: many; J gene: TRBJ2-1; D gene: .; CDR3 protein: CASKLRGKQFF; CDR3 DNA: TGTGCCAGCAAACTCCGCGGGAAGCAGTTCTTC
V gene: TRBV6-1; clone size: few; J gene: TRBJ2-5; D gene: TRBD2; CDR3 protein: CASRLFGGGETQYF; CDR3 DNA: TGTGCCAGCAGGCTTTTTGGGGGGGGAGAGACCCAGTACTTC
V gene: TRBV5-1; clone size: many; J gene: TRBJ2-7; D gene: .; CDR3 protein: CASSLVAGPTYEQYF; CDR3 DNA: TGCGCCAGCAGCTTGGTGGCGGGACCCACCTACGAGCAGTACTTC
V gene: TRBV27; clone size: .; J gene: TRBJ2-5; D gene: TRBD2; CDR3 protein: CASSPTSVWETQYF; CDR3 DNA: TGTGCCAGCAGCCCGACTAGCGTTTGGGAGACCCAGTACTTC
V gene: TRBV7-2; clone size: .; J gene: TRBJ2-5; D gene: .; CDR3 protein: CASSFSPARETQYF; CDR3 DNA: TGTGCCAGCAGCTTTTCCCCAGCGAGAGAGACCCAGTACTTC
V gene: TRBV7-2; clone size: few; J gene: TRBJ1-1; D gene: .; CDR3 protein: CASSLEGLSTEAFF; CDR3 DNA: TGTGCCAGCAGCTTAGAGGGTTTGTCCACTGAAGCTTTCTTT
V gene: TRBV24-1; clone size: .; J gene: TRBJ2-1; D gene: .; CDR3 protein: CATSSGGRQFF; CDR3 DNA: TGTGCCACCAGCTCTGGGGGGAGGCAGTTCTTC
V gene: TRBV29-1; clone size: few; J gene: TRBJ2-3; D gene: .; CDR3 protein: CSVAGGPNRTDTQYF; CDR3 DNA: TGCAGCGTTGCCGGGGGCCCGAATCGCACAGATACGCAGTATTTT
V gene: TRBV7-9; clone size: few; J gene: TRBJ1-2; D gene: .; CDR3 protein: CASSFDNNYGYTF; CDR3 DNA: TGTGCCAGCAGCTTCGACAATAACTATGGCTACACCTTC
V gene: TRBV5-1; clone size: few; J gene: TRBJ1-4; D gene: TRBD1; CDR3 protein: CASSLGRDSRGNATNEKLFF; CDR3 DNA: TGCGCCAGCAGCTTGGGGAGGGACAGCCGAGGGAATGCAACTAATGAAAAACTGTTTTTT
V gene: TRBV5-6; clone size: .; J gene: TRBJ2-1; D gene: TRBD1; CDR3 protein: CASTWTGEIDEQFF; CDR3 DNA: TGTGCCAGCACATGGACAGGGGAAATAGATGAGCAGTTCTTC
V gene: TRBV12-3/TRBV12-4; clone size: .; J gene: TRBJ2-1; D gene: TRBD2; CDR3 protein: CASSLASGRALEQFF; CDR3 DNA: TGTGCCAGCAGTTTGGCTAGCGGGAGGGCCCTTGAGCAGTTCTTC
V gene: TRBV6-2/TRBV6-3; clone size: few; J gene: TRBJ2-1; D gene: .; CDR3 protein: CASSYSIRRWRGDNNEQFF; CDR3 DNA: TGTGCCAGCAGTTACTCGATTCGGCGTTGGAGGGGGGACAACAATGAGCAGTTCTTC
V gene: TRBV6-2/TRBV6-3; clone size: .; J gene: TRBJ2-4; D gene: TRBD1; CDR3 protein: CASTKHPGQGRNIQYF; CDR3 DNA: TGTGCCAGCACCAAACACCCGGGACAGGGACGGAACATTCAGTACTTC
V gene: TRBV12-3/TRBV12-4; clone size: many; J gene: TRBJ2-7; D gene: TRBD1; CDR3 protein: CASRGQGGYEQYF; CDR3 DNA: TGTGCCAGCAGGGGACAGGGAGGCTACGAGCAGTACTTC
V gene: TRBV29-1; clone size: few; J gene: TRBJ2-5; D gene: TRBD2; CDR3 protein: CSVEEGGQETQYF; CDR3 DNA: TGCAGCGTTGAAGAGGGGGGGCAAGAGACCCAGTACTTC
V gene: TRBV5-1; clone size: few; J gene: TRBJ2-7; D gene: .; CDR3 protein: CASGEQGRQYF; CDR3 DNA: TGCGCCAGCGGGGAACAGGGTCGGCAGTACTTC
V gene: TRBV5-1; clone size: few; J gene: TRBJ1-6; D gene: .; CDR3 protein: CASSLVGGAGGSPLHF; CDR3 DNA: TGCGCCAGCAGCTTGGTGGGAGGAGCGGGGGGTTCACCCCTCCACTTT
V gene: TRBV12-3/TRBV12-4; clone size: few; J gene: TRBJ1-6; D gene: .; CDR3 protein: CASSSQSSYNSPLHF; CDR3 DNA: TGTGCCAGCAGTTCACAGAGCTCCTATAATTCACCCCTCCACTTT